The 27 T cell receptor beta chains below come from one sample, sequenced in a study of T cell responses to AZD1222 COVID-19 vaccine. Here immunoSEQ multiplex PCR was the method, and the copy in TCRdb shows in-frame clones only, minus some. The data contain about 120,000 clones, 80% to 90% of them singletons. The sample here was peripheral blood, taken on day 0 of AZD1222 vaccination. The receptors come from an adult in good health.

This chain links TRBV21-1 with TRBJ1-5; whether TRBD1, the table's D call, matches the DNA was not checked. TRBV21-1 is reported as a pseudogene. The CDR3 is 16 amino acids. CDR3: CASSSKRGTGDQPQHF. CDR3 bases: TGTGCCAGCAGCTCAAAACGAGGGACAGGGGATCAGCCCCAGCATTTT.

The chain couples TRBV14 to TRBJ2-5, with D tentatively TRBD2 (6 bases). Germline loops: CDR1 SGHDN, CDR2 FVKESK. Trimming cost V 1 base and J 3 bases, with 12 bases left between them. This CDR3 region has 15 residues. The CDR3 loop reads CASSQGGGVEETQYF. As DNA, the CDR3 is TGTGCCAGCAGCCAAGGTGGCGGGGTCGAAGAGACCCAGTACTTC.

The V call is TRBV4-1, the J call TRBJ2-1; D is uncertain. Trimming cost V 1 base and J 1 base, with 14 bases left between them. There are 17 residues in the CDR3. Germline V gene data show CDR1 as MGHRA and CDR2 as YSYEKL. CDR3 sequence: CASSQGYLSGSYNEQFF. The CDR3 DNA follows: TGCGCCAGCAGCCAAGGGTACTTGAGTGGGTCCTACAATGAGCAGTTCTTC.

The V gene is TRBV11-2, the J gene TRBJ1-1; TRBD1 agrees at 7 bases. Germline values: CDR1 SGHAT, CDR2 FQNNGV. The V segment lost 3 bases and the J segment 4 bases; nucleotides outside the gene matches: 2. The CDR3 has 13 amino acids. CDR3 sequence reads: CASSFAGGTEAFF. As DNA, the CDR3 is TGTGCCAGCAGCTTCGCAGGGGGCACTGAAGCTTTCTTT. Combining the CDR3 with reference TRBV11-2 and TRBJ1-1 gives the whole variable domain EAGVAQSPRYKIIEKRQSVAFWCNPISGHATLYWYQQILGQGPKLLIQFQNNGVVDDSQLPKDRFSAERLKGVDSTLKIQPAKLEDSAVYLCASSFAGGTEAFFGQGTRLTVV.

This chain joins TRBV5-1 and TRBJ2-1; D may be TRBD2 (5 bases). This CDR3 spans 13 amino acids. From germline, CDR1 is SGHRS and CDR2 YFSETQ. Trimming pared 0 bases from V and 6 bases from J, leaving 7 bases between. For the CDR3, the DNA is TGCGCCAGCAGCTTGGTCGCGGGCAATGAGCAGTTCTTC. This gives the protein CASSLVAGNEQFF.

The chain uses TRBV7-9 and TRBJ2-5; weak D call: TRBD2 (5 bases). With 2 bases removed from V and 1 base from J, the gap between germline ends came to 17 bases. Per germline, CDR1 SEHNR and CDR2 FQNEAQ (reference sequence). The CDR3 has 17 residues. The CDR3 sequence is CASSLPPGISVQETQYF. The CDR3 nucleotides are TGTGCCAGCAGCTTACCCCCCGGGATCTCAGTCCAAGAGACCCAGTACTTC.

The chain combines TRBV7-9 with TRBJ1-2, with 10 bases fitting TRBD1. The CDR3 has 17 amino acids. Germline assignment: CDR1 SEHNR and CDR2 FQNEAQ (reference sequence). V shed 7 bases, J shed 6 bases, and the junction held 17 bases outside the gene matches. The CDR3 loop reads CASNLKRDRGWADGYTF. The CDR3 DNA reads TGTGCCAGCAATTTAAAAAGGGACAGGGGATGGGCGGATGGCTACACCTTC.

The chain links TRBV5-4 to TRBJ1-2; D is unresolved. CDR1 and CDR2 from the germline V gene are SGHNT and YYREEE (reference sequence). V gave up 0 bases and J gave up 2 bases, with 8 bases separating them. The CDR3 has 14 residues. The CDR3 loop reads CASSLDRGNYGYTF. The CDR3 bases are TGTGCCAGCAGCTTGGATCGCGGCAACTATGGCTACACCTTC.

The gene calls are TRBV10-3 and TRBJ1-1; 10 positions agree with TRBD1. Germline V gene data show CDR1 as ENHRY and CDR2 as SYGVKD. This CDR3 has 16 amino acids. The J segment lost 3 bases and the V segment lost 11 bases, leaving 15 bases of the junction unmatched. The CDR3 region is CAVLPRPGQGYTEAFF. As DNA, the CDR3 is TGTGCCGTCCTACCTCGACCGGGACAGGGGTACACTGAAGCTTTCTTT.

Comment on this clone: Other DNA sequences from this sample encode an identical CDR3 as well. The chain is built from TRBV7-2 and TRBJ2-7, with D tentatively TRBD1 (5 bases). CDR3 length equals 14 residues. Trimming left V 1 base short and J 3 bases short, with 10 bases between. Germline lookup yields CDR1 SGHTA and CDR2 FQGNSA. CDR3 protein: CASSLDAGIYEQYF. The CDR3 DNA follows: TGTGCCAGCAGCTTAGATGCAGGGATCTACGAGCAGTACTTC.

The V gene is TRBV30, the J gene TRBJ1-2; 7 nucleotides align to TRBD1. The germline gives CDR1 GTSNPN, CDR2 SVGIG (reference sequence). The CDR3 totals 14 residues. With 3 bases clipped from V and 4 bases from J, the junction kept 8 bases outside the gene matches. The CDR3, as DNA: TGTGCCTGGAGGGTGATCGGACAGGTCTATGGCTACACCTTC. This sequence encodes CAWRVIGQVYGYTF.

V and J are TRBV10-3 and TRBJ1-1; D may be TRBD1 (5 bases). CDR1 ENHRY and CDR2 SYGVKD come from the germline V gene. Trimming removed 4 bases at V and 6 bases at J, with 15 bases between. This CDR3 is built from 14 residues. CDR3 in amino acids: CAISVGGDMPEAFF. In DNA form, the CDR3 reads TGTGCCATCAGTGTCGGGGGAGATATGCCTGAAGCTTTCTTT.

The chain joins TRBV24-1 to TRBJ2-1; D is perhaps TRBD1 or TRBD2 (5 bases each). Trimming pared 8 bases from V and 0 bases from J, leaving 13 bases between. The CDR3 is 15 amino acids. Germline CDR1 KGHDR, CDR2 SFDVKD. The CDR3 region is CATTNRDGSYNEQFF. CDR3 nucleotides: TGTGCCACCACCAACCGGGACGGCTCCTACAATGAGCAGTTCTTC.

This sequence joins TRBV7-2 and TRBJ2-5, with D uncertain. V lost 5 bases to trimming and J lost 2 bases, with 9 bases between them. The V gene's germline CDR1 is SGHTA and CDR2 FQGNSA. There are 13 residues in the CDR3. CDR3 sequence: CASSPQAQETQYF. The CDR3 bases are TGTGCCAGCAGCCCTCAGGCACAAGAGACCCAGTACTTC.

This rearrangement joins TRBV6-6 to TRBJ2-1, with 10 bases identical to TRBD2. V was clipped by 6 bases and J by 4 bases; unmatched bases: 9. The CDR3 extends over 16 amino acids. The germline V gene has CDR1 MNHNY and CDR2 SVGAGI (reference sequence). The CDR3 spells CASRDRSGGNYNEQFF. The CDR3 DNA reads TGTGCCAGCAGAGACCGTAGCGGGGGGAATTACAATGAGCAGTTCTTC.

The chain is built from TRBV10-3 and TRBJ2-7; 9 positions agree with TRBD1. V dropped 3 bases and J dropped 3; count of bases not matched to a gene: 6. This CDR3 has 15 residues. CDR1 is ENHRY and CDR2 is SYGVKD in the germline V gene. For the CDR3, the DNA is TGTGCCATCAGTGAATCCGGGACAGGGCACTACGAGCAGTACTTC. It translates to CAISESGTGHYEQYF.

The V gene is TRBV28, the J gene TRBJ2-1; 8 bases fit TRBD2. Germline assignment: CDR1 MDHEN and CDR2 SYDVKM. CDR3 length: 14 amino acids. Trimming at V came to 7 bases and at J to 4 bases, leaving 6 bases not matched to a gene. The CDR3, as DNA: TGTGCCAGCAATCCGGGACTAGAGTACAATGAGCAGTTCTTC. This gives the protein CASNPGLEYNEQFF.

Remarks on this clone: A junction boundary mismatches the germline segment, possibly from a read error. The CDR3 nucleotides are TGTGCCAGCAGTTTGAGAGACTTC. Protein: CASSLRDF. This chain joins TRBV12-3 or TRBV12-4 and TRBJ2-7, with no clear D. The CDR3 contains 8 residues.

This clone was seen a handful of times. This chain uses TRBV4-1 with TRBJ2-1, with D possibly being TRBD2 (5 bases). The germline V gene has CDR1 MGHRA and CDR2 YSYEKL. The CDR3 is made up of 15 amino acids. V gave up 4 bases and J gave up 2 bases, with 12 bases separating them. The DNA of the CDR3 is TGCGCCAGCAGCCTCGAGGGTCGGCCCTACAATGAGCAGTTCTTC. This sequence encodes CASSLEGRPYNEQFF.

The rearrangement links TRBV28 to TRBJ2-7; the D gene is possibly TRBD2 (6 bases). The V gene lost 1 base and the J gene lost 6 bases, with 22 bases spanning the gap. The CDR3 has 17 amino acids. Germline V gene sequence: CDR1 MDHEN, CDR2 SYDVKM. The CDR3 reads CASSLSVGAGTFGEQYF. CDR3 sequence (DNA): TGTGCCAGCAGTTTATCAGTCGGGGCAGGGACTTTTGGCGAGCAGTACTTC.

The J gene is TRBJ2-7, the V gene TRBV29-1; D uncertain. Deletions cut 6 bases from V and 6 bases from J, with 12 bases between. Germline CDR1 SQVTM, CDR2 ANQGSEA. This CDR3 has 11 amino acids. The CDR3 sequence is CSVVTNAEQYF. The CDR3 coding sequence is TGCAGCGTGGTGACGAATGCCGAGCAGTACTTC.

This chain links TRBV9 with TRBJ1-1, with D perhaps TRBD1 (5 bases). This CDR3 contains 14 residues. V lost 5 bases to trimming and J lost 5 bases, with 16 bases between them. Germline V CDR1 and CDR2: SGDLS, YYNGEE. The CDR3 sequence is CASSFTEWGTEAFF. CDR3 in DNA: TGTGCCAGCAGTTTCACGGAGTGGGGGACTGAAGCTTTCTTT. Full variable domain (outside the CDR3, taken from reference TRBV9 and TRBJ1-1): DSGVTQTPKHLITATGQRVTLRCSPRSGDLSVYWYQQSLDQGLQFLIQYYNGEERAKGNILERFSAQQFPDLHSELNLSSLELGDSALYFCASSFTEWGTEAFFGQGTRLTVV.

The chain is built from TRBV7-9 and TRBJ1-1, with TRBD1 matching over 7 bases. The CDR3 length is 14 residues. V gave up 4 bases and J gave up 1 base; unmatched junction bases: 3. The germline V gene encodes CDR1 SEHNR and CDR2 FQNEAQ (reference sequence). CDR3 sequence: CASSSQGPNTEAFF. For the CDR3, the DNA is TGTGCCAGCAGCTCACAGGGGCCGAACACTGAAGCTTTCTTT.

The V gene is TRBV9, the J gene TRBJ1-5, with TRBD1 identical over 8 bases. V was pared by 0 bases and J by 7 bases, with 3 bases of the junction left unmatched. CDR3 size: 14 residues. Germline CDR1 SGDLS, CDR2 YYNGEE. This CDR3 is CASSVAGGGQPQHF. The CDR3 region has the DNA TGTGCCAGCAGCGTAGCAGGGGGCGGCCAGCCCCAGCATTTT.

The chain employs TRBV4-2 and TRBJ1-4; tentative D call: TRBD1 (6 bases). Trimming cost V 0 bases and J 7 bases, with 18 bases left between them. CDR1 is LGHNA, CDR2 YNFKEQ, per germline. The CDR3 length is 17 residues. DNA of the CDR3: TGTGCCAGCAGCCAAGAAGCGGTGCGGGGGGCAGGTGAAAAACTGTTTTTT. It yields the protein CASSQEAVRGAGEKLFF.

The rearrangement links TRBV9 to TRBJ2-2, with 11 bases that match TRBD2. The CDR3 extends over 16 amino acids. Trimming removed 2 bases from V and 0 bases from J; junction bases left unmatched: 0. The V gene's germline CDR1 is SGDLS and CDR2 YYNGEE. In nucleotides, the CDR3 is TGTGCCAGCAGCGTGGGACTAGCGGCGAACACCGGGGAGCTGTTTTTT. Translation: CASSVGLAANTGELFF.

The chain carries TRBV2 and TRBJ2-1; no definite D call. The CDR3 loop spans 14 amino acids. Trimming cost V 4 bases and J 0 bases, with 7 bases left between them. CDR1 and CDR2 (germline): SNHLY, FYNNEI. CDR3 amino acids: CASSGPSSYNEQFF. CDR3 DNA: TGTGCCAGCAGTGGACCCAGCTCCTACAATGAGCAGTTCTTC.